The 30 T cell receptor beta chains in this list originate from one sample, sequenced in a study of blood T cell repertoires in COVID-19. Generated by immunoSEQ multiplex PCR, the TCRdb table keeps only in-frame clones and is missing some. The table records 55,000 to 85,000 clones, approximately 84% of them present only once. The sample taken for sequencing was peripheral blood. The receptor set was obtained from a human donor in a cohort sampled during active COVID-19.

V usage is TRBV3-1 (or the pseudogene TRBV3-2) and J usage is TRBJ1-5, with unresolved D. V lost 0 bases to trimming and J lost 2 bases, with 14 bases between them. The CDR3 runs to 17 residues. CDR1 is LGHDT and CDR2 is YNNKEL in the germline V gene (reference sequence). CDR3 sequence: CASSQDGSGSGNQPQHF. The CDR3 DNA sequence: TGTGCCAGCAGCCAAGATGGGTCGGGGTCGGGCAATCAGCCCCAGCATTTT.

CDR3 amino acids: CASSLTGYPYNEQFF. CDR3 sequence (DNA): TGTGCCAGCAGCTTGACAGGGTATCCCTACAATGAGCAGTTCTTC. J is TRBJ2-1 and V is TRBV5-6, with TRBD1 as a possible D gene (6 bases). V was cut by 1 base and J by 2 bases, with 10 bases left in between. Germline lookup yields CDR1 SGHDT and CDR2 YYEEEE. This CDR3 contains 15 residues. Variable domain in full (rest from reference TRBV5-6 and TRBJ2-1): DAGVTQSPTHLIKTRGQQVTLRCSPKSGHDTVSWYQQALGQGPQFIFQYYEEEERQRGNFPDRFSGHQFPNYSSELNVNALLLGDSALYLCASSLTGYPYNEQFFGPGTRLTVL.

The V gene is TRBV30, the J gene TRBJ1-2, with D perhaps TRBD1 (6 bases). Germline V lookup: CDR1 GTSNPN, CDR2 SVGIG (reference sequence). The CDR3 spans 14 residues. V lost 3 bases to trimming and J lost 2 bases, with 13 bases between them. This CDR3 reads CAWSEDSQNYGYTF. CDR3 sequence (DNA): TGTGCCTGGAGCGAGGACAGCCAGAACTATGGCTACACCTTC.

The chain joins TRBV4-1 to TRBJ2-7; 9 bases align to TRBD2. Trimming removed 5 bases from V and 4 bases from J; junction bases left unmatched: 3. Germline V gene sequence: CDR1 MGHRA, CDR2 YSYEKL. The CDR3 consists of 13 residues. In DNA form, the CDR3 reads TGCGCCAGCAGCTTGACTAGCGGTTACGAGCAGTACTTC. This sequence encodes CASSLTSGYEQYF.

The V call is TRBV10-3, the J call TRBJ2-1; D might be TRBD1 (5 bases). The CDR3 length is 12 residues. CDR1 ENHRY and CDR2 SYGVKD come from the germline V gene. Trimming took off 7 bases at V and 6 bases at J, with 10 bases between the two ends. The CDR3 DNA is TGTGCCATCACGTCAGGGTCCAATGAGCAGTTCTTC. This translates into CAITSGSNEQFF.

The sample holds a few counts of this clone. This rearrangement joins TRBV29-1 to TRBJ1-5; 8 nucleotides line up with TRBD1. The CDR3 totals 12 residues. Germline V gene data show CDR1 as SQVTM and CDR2 as ANQGSEA. V was clipped by 6 bases and J by 9 bases; unmatched bases: 7. CDR3 DNA sequence: TGCAGCGTGTCGGACAGGGAAGGGCCCCAGCATTTT. It is translated as CSVSDREGPQHF.

The V call is TRBV15, the J call TRBJ2-7; D remains ambiguous. The CDR3 is 16 residues long. CDR1 is LNHNV and CDR2 is YYDKDF in the germline V gene (reference sequence). Trimming removed 3 bases at V and 3 bases at J, with 18 bases between. CDR3 in DNA: TGTGCCACCAGCAGGGAGCCGGTTGGTTCTGGCTACGAGCAGTACTTC. Translated: CATSREPVGSGYEQYF.

The chain carries TRBV10-3 and TRBJ2-7; 7 bases fit TRBD2. CDR3 length: 13 residues. Per germline, CDR1 ENHRY and CDR2 SYGVKD. Germline trimming cut 10 bases from V and 1 base from J; bases unmatched to any gene: 7. This CDR3 reads CATGGTGSYEQYF. The CDR3 DNA is TGTGCCACCGGGGGGACGGGATCCTACGAGCAGTACTTC.

The V and J genes are TRBV30 and TRBJ1-2; 9 bases match TRBD1. Losses at the gene ends were 4 bases for V and 8 bases for J; bases not matched to a gene: 11. Germline V gene lookup returns CDR1 GTSNPN and CDR2 SVGIG (reference sequence). This CDR3 has 14 residues. CDR3 amino acids: CAWTPQGTGSGYTF. CDR3 nucleotides: TGTGCCTGGACCCCTCAGGGGACAGGGAGCGGCTACACCTTC. Combining the CDR3 with reference TRBV30 and TRBJ1-2 gives the whole variable domain SQTIHQWPATLVQPVGSPLSLECTVEGTSNPNLYWYRQAAGRGLQLLFYSVGIGQISSEVPQNLSASRPQDRQFILSSKKLLLSDSGFYLCAWTPQGTGSGYTFGSGTRLTVV.

The rearrangement links TRBV7-9 to TRBJ1-1, with D possibly being TRBD1 (6 bases). The CDR3 extends over 12 amino acids. The germline gives CDR1 SEHNR, CDR2 FQNEAQ (reference sequence). Trimming shortened V by 6 bases and J by 7 bases, and 12 bases separated the two germline ends. The CDR3 bases are TGTGCCAGCAGAAGTTGGGGGCTTGAAGCTTTCTTT. Its translation: CASRSWGLEAFF.

The DNA for the CDR3 is TGTGCCAGCAGCGCAGCGGGGGTTACCACAGATACGCAGTATTTT. Its translation is CASSAAGVTTDTQYF. The V and J genes are TRBV7-3 and TRBJ2-3, with 8 bases aligning to TRBD2. The CDR3 totals 15 residues. V lost 5 bases and J lost 2; bases outside the gene matches: 6. CDR1 SGHTA and CDR2 FQGTGA come from the germline V gene.

This rearrangement joins TRBV19 to TRBJ1-5, with 8 bases fitting TRBD1. Germline CDR1 and CDR2: LNHDA and SQIVND (reference sequence). This CDR3 spans 16 amino acids. V trimming: 8 bases; J trimming: 2 bases; junction bases outside the gene matches: 11. The CDR3 sequence: CASRLGRGQGNQPQHF. The CDR3 nucleotides are TGTGCCAGTCGCCTGGGCAGGGGGCAAGGCAATCAGCCCCAGCATTTT.

V is TRBV28 and J is TRBJ2-4; a possible D gene is TRBD1 (6 bases). This CDR3 is built from 14 residues. The V gene's germline CDR1 is MDHEN and CDR2 SYDVKM. Trimming removed 4 bases at V and 2 bases at J, with 9 bases between. As DNA, the CDR3 is TGTGCCAGCAGTTCAGGGGTGACCAAAAACATTCAGTACTTC. It yields the protein CASSSGVTKNIQYF.

The DNA of the CDR3 is TGTGCCAGCAGTGACTCGAGAGCAGGGGGCGGGGATGAGCAGTTCTTC. Translation gives CASSDSRAGGGDEQFF. The chain employs TRBV6-4 and TRBJ2-1, with 8 bases matching TRBD1. The germline V gene encodes CDR1 MRHNA and CDR2 SNTAGT. This CDR3 is built from 16 residues. J was trimmed by 8 bases and V by 0 bases; bases with no gene match: 9.

In its sample, this clone was seen once. The rearrangement links TRBV2 to TRBJ2-1; TRBD2 matches 14 bases. The CDR3 loop spans 20 amino acids. Germline CDR1 is SNHLY and CDR2 is FYNNEI. With 6 bases clipped from V and 0 bases from J, the junction kept 13 bases outside the gene matches. The CDR3 region has the DNA TGTGCCAGCAGCGGACTAGCGGGGGGACTCGCTCTTAGCTCCTACAATGAGCAGTTCTTC. Translated, it gives CASSGLAGGLALSSYNEQFF.

This clone has a single count. This sequence joins TRBV6-5 and TRBJ2-7, with TRBD2 as a possible D gene (5 bases). The length of the CDR3 is 11 residues. Germline-derived CDR1 and CDR2 are MNHEY and SVGAGI. Deletions cut 10 bases from V and 5 bases from J, with 12 bases between. The CDR3 is CATSRANEQYF. In DNA form, the CDR3 reads TGTGCCACCTCGCGGGCAAACGAGCAGTACTTC.

This chain joins TRBV11-2 and TRBJ1-3, with a possible D match to TRBD1 (6 bases). The V end was cut by 3 bases, the J end by 3 bases, with 12 bases between. Germline values: CDR1 SGHAT, CDR2 FQNNGV. This CDR3 spans 15 amino acids. DNA of the CDR3: TGTGCCAGCAGCTTGGAAGAGGGACATGGAAACACCATATATTTT. Translated, it gives CASSLEEGHGNTIYF.

In its sample, this clone was seen a few times. CDR3 in DNA: TGTGCCAGCAGCCAAGCGGTACGGACTGAAGCTTTCTTT. Residues: CASSQAVRTEAFF. This chain links TRBV3-1 (or the pseudogene TRBV3-2) with TRBJ1-1; D gene ambiguous. The V gene lost 1 base and the J gene lost 5 bases, with 8 bases spanning the gap. Germline V gene data show CDR1 as LGHDT and CDR2 as YNNKEL (reference sequence). The length of the CDR3 is 13 residues.

The chain couples TRBV5-1 to TRBJ2-3, with 8 bases identical to TRBD2. Germline values: CDR1 SGHRS, CDR2 YFSETQ. This CDR3 has 16 residues. Trimming took 4 bases from V and 0 from J; bases not matched to a gene: 7. The CDR3 bases are TGCGCCAGCAGCAGAGTCGGGGGGGCTAGCACAGATACGCAGTATTTT. Protein: CASSRVGGASTDTQYF.

This chain connects TRBV7-2 to TRBJ2-7, with TRBD2 as a possible D gene (6 bases). The germline CDR1 and CDR2 sequences are SGHTA and FQGNSA. The CDR3 is 15 residues long. V was trimmed by 1 base and J by 3 bases, leaving 13 bases between them. The CDR3 loop reads CASSLVGAGRYEQYF. Written as DNA, the CDR3 is TGTGCCAGCAGCTTAGTTGGGGCGGGGCGCTACGAGCAGTACTTC.

The V gene is TRBV7-9, the J gene TRBJ2-3; D is possibly TRBD1 (7 bases). The CDR3 runs to 16 residues. The V and J ends lost 2 bases and 3 bases respectively, with 15 bases between them. Germline CDR1 reads SEHNR; CDR2 reads FQNEAQ (reference sequence). In DNA, the CDR3 is TGTGCCAGCAGCTTATCAGGGGGGACCATGACAGATACGCAGTATTTT. This sequence encodes CASSLSGGTMTDTQYF.

V gene TRBV12-3 or TRBV12-4 combines with J gene TRBJ1-1, with a possible D match to TRBD1 (5 bases). The CDR3 spans 13 residues. Trimming took 9 bases from V and 4 from J, leaving 15 bases between them. In DNA form, the CDR3 reads TGTGCCAGTTCTTCAGGCAGGGCCACTGAAGCTTTCTTT. Protein sequence: CASSSGRATEAFF.

V is TRBV4-1 and J is TRBJ2-7; TRBD1 is a possible D gene (6 bases). Trimming stripped 1 base from V and 0 bases from J, with 10 bases between. The length of the CDR3 is 15 residues. Germline-derived CDR1 and CDR2 are MGHRA and YSYEKL. Here the CDR3 reads CASSQVLDSSYEQYF. For the CDR3, the DNA is TGCGCCAGCAGCCAAGTACTGGACAGCTCCTACGAGCAGTACTTC.

This rearrangement joins TRBV5-1 to TRBJ2-2; perhaps TRBD1 as D (5 bases). With 4 bases removed from V and 1 base from J, the gap between germline ends came to 11 bases. Germline CDR1 is SGHRS and CDR2 is YFSETQ. The CDR3 sequence is 15 residues long. The CDR3 protein is CASSPNTGNTGELFF. For the CDR3, the DNA is TGCGCCAGCAGCCCGAATACAGGGAACACCGGGGAGCTGTTTTTT.

This clone was counted between two and nine times. The chain uses TRBV10-2 and TRBJ1-5; 7 bases agree with TRBD1. CDR1 WSHSY and CDR2 SAAADI come from the germline V gene. The J segment lost 0 bases and the V segment lost 6 bases, leaving 2 bases of the junction unmatched. This CDR3 region has 14 residues. The CDR3 DNA sequence: TGCGCCAGCAGGGACAGGTATAGCAATCAGCCCCAGCATTTT. Protein product: CASRDRYSNQPQHF.

About this clone: The sample holds other DNA sequences that translate to the same CDR3. The V gene is TRBV9, the J gene TRBJ2-5; weak D call: TRBD1 (6 bases). This CDR3 is built from 13 residues. Germline V gives CDR1 SGDLS, CDR2 YYNGEE. V lost 0 bases, J lost 3 bases, and 6 bases lay in between. The chain's CDR3 is CASSVGTEETQYF. CDR3 nucleotides: TGTGCCAGCAGCGTAGGGACAGAAGAGACCCAGTACTTC.

This clone was seen more than once but under ten times. The chain recombines TRBV7-9 with TRBJ2-2, with 8 bases matching TRBD2. This CDR3 contains 15 residues. V was pared by 7 bases and J by 2 bases, with 6 bases of the junction left unmatched. Germline assignment: CDR1 SEHNR and CDR2 FQNEAQ (reference sequence). CDR3 in DNA: TGTGCCAGCACCAGGACTAGCCTCAACACCGGGGAGCTGTTTTTT. Translation: CASTRTSLNTGELFF. Variable domain in full (rest from reference TRBV7-9 and TRBJ2-2): DTGVSQNPRHKITKRGQNVTFRCDPISEHNRLYWYRQTLGQGPEFLTYFQNEAQLEKSRLLSDRFSAERPKGSFSTLEIQRTEQGDSAMYLCASTRTSLNTGELFFGEGSRLTVL.

The chain uses TRBV5-4 and TRBJ2-3; TRBD1 is a possible D gene (6 bases). The CDR3 length is 14 residues. CDR1 is SGHNT, CDR2 YYREEE, per germline (reference sequence). V lost 4 bases and J 0 bases, leaving 9 bases between the germline ends. CDR3 nucleotides: TGTGCCAGCAGCCCGACAGGCAGCACAGATACGCAGTATTTT. This encodes CASSPTGSTDTQYF.

CDR3 in DNA: TGTGCCAGCAACGGACAGGGGGCGAACACCGGGGAGCTGTTTTTT. This gives the protein CASNGQGANTGELFF. The rearrangement joins TRBV2 to TRBJ2-2, with 10 bases matching TRBD1. V was clipped by 7 bases and J by 0 bases; unmatched bases: 2. Germline CDR1 reads SNHLY; CDR2 reads FYNNEI. The CDR3 runs 15 residues.

This clone showed up just once. The J gene is TRBJ1-1, the V gene TRBV7-8; D not resolved. V lost 4 bases and J 4 bases, leaving 7 bases between the germline ends. Germline V gene lookup returns CDR1 SGHVS and CDR2 FQNEAQ. This CDR3 has 12 residues. The chain's CDR3 is CASSSKSTEAFF. CDR3 in DNA: TGTGCCAGCAGCTCTAAAAGCACTGAAGCTTTCTTT.